These 18 T cell receptor beta chains originate from one sample sequenced in a study of shared clonotypes between healthy human individuals. Sequencing was performed with immunoSEQ multiplex PCR; in TCRdb, only in-frame clones are kept and a portion is missing. The profile shows about 2.4 million clones, approximately 90% of them singletons. Source material: naive CD4+ T cells sorted from blood. Subset: CD45RA+ positively selected. These receptors all stem from a man aged 18 to 29 in good health.

J is TRBJ2-7 and V is TRBV5-4, with 7 bases identical to TRBD2. V was clipped by 0 bases and J by 2 bases; unmatched bases: 5. The length of the CDR3 is 15 residues. The germline V gene has CDR1 SGHNT and CDR2 YYREEE (reference sequence). The CDR3, as DNA: TGTGCCAGCAGCTTGGGGCGGGAGCGTCCCTACGAGCAGTACTTC. Residues: CASSLGRERPYEQYF.

The chain is built from TRBV4-3 and TRBJ1-3, with TRBD1 as a possible D gene (6 bases). The V and J ends lost 1 base and 0 bases respectively, with 7 bases between them. This CDR3 has 15 residues. Germline CDR1 and CDR2: LGHNA and YSLEER. The CDR3 DNA reads as TGCGCCAGCAGCCAAGGGACAGTCTCTGGAAACACCATATATTTT. This codes for CASSQGTVSGNTIYF.

The V call is TRBV4-3, the J call TRBJ2-2; 8 bases fit TRBD2. CDR1 and CDR2 from the germline V gene are LGHNA and YSLEER. V gave up 0 bases and J gave up 3 bases; unmatched junction bases: 3. This CDR3 is built from 16 residues. This chain's CDR3 is CASSQDPGGDTGELFF. The CDR3 DNA sequence: TGCGCCAGCAGCCAAGATCCGGGAGGGGACACCGGGGAGCTGTTTTTT.

The CDR3 loop reads CASSVLSNEQFF. The CDR3 DNA is TGTGCCAGCAGTGTCCTAAGCAATGAGCAGTTCTTC. V is TRBV6-1 and J is TRBJ2-1; unclear D gene. Trimming stripped 4 bases from V and 6 bases from J, with 7 bases between. CDR3 length: 12 amino acids. The germline CDR1 and CDR2 sequences are MNHNS and SASEGT.

In nucleotides, the CDR3 is TGTGCCAGCAGCCCCGCTCCGCTGGCAGTGTCGAACACTGAAGCTTTCTTT. This encodes CASSPAPLAVSNTEAFF. The gene calls are TRBV28 and TRBJ1-1; D is ambiguous. The V gene's germline CDR1 is MDHEN and CDR2 SYDVKM. The CDR3 is made up of 17 amino acids. V was pared by 6 bases and J by 1 base, with 21 bases between.

This clone has only one observation. V is TRBV19 and J is TRBJ1-1, with D unclear. V was trimmed by 5 bases and J by 5 bases, leaving 12 bases between them. Germline values: CDR1 LNHDA, CDR2 SQIVND (reference sequence). The CDR3 sequence is 13 residues long. CDR3 bases: TGTGCCAGTAGTCCCGCCACGAGAACTGAAGCTTTCTTT. Protein product: CASSPATRTEAFF.

The chain joins TRBV6-5 to TRBJ2-3; 7 positions agree with TRBD2. Germline V CDR1 and CDR2: MNHEY, SVGAGI. CDR3 length equals 15 residues. Trimming removed 0 bases from V and 2 bases from J; junction bases left unmatched: 2. For the CDR3, the DNA is TGTGCCAGCAGTTACTCAGCGGGGACCACAGATACGCAGTATTTT. Protein sequence: CASSYSAGTTDTQYF.

The chain combines TRBV5-4 with TRBJ2-3; 7 nucleotides align to TRBD1. The ends lost 2 bases at V and 7 bases at J; junction bases unmatched: 1. The CDR3 is 12 amino acids. Per germline, CDR1 SGHNT and CDR2 YYREEE (reference sequence). CDR3 sequence (DNA): TGTGCCAGCAGCTTAGGGGGCTATACGCAGTATTTT. Translating gives CASSLGGYTQYF.

The V call is TRBV18, the J call TRBJ1-2, with D uncertain. V shed 3 bases and J shed 2 bases, with 10 bases lying between them. Germline-derived CDR1 and CDR2 are KGHSH and LQKENI. The CDR3 is 14 residues long. The CDR3 reads CASSPEQENYGYTF. CDR3 coding DNA: TGTGCCAGCTCACCGGAGCAGGAAAACTATGGCTACACCTTC.

The rearrangement uses TRBV5-1 and TRBJ2-3; D is possibly TRBD1 (6 bases). This CDR3 has 16 amino acids. Germline V gene lookup returns CDR1 SGHRS and CDR2 YFSETQ. V gave up 0 bases and J gave up 2 bases, with 13 bases separating them. The CDR3 loop reads CASSLETGYDTDTQYF. Written as DNA, the CDR3 is TGCGCCAGCAGCTTGGAGACAGGTTATGACACAGATACGCAGTATTTT.

This clone was recorded only once. J is TRBJ2-3 and V is TRBV4-3; unclear D gene. Germline lookup yields CDR1 LGHNA and CDR2 YSLEER. Trimming removed 3 bases from V and 2 bases from J, with 18 bases in between. The CDR3 runs to 17 residues. As DNA, the CDR3 is TGCGCCAGCAGCCACCTCGGTCTTGGCGGATTCACAGATACGCAGTATTTT. This sequence encodes CASSHLGLGGFTDTQYF.

This rearrangement joins TRBV11-2 to TRBJ2-3, with D possibly matching TRBD2 (6 bases). Per the germline V gene, CDR1 is SGHAT and CDR2 is FQNNGV. The V end lost 2 bases, the J end lost 4 bases, and 19 bases lay between the germline ends. This CDR3 comprises 17 residues. The CDR3 loop is CASSLNAGKAVADTQYF. The DNA of the CDR3 is TGTGCCAGCAGCTTAAATGCGGGAAAGGCCGTGGCAGATACGCAGTATTTT.

The rearrangement joins TRBV27 to TRBJ1-4, with TRBD1 as a possible D gene (5 bases). This CDR3 region has 14 residues. Germline V gene lookup returns CDR1 MNHEY and CDR2 SMNVEV (reference sequence). Trimming pared 4 bases from V and 11 bases from J, leaving 17 bases between. The CDR3 region has the DNA TGTGCCAGCAGTTCTTCCTTAAGACAGCCCAAACTGTTTTTT. This codes for CASSSSLRQPKLFF. Combining the CDR3 with reference TRBV27 and TRBJ1-4 gives the whole variable domain EAQVTQNPRYLITVTGKKLTVTCSQNMNHEYMSWYRQDPGLGLRQIYYSMNVEVTDKGDVPEGYKVSRKEKRNFPLILESPSPNQTSLYFCASSSSLRQPKLFFGSGTQLSVL.

The genes are TRBV6-4 and TRBJ2-3, with 7 bases identical to TRBD2. From germline, CDR1 is MRHNA and CDR2 SNTAGT. With 1 base clipped from V and 3 bases from J, the junction kept 7 bases outside the gene matches. The CDR3 has 16 residues. The CDR3 DNA reads as TGTGCCAGCAGTGACTACGGGGGAGGGAGAACAGATACGCAGTATTTT. As protein: CASSDYGGGRTDTQYF.

The table lists this clone with a count of one. Other DNA sequences in the same sample also yield this CDR3. The chain joins TRBV27 to TRBJ2-3, with D uncertain. CDR1 MNHEY and CDR2 SMNVEV come from the germline V gene (reference sequence). The CDR3 runs 13 residues. Between the trimmed V and J ends, which lost 3 bases and 1 base, there was a span of 5 bases. The CDR3 DNA follows: TGTGCCAGCAGTTTCCTAGGCACAGATACGCAGTATTTT. It translates to CASSFLGTDTQYF.

This sequence joins TRBV30 and TRBJ1-2; TRBD1 aligns across 8 bases. V shed 4 bases and J 2 bases; nucleotides not matched to a gene: 3. This CDR3 has 13 residues. Germline-derived CDR1 and CDR2 are GTSNPN and SVGIG (reference sequence). The CDR3 DNA sequence: TGTGCCTGGACGCGGACAGGGAACTATGGCTACACCTTC. Its translation is CAWTRTGNYGYTF.

The rearrangement uses TRBV5-4 and TRBJ2-3; no clear D. The CDR3 contains 14 residues. Germline V lookup: CDR1 SGHNT, CDR2 YYREEE (reference sequence). Trimming took 0 bases from V and 2 from J, leaving 7 bases between them. CDR3: CASSLGGITDTQYF. The CDR3 region has the DNA TGTGCCAGCAGCTTGGGAGGTATCACAGATACGCAGTATTTT.

The chain recombines TRBV6-5 with TRBJ1-3, with D perhaps matching TRBD1 (6 bases). From germline, CDR1 is MNHEY and CDR2 SVGAGI. The CDR3 spans 15 residues. The V gene lost 5 bases and the J gene lost 3 bases, with 14 bases spanning the gap. CDR3 protein: CASSPPGDRGNTIYF. The CDR3 nucleotides are TGTGCCAGCAGTCCTCCAGGGGATCGTGGAAACACCATATATTTT.